This TCR beta chain is drawn from a study of response to subunit inactivated influenza vaccine (dated by TCRdb to 2017 to 2018). Concerning the study at large: The study used deep quantitative T cell receptor repertoire profiling to track responses to a trivalent subunit inactivated influenza vaccine.

CDR1 and CDR2 are read off the germline V gene (reference sequence) as SEHNR and FQNEAQ. The trim is 5 bases for V and 5 bases for J, with a gap of 13 bases between the germline ends. The CDR3 goes from the cysteine to the phenylalanine over 14 residues. Just CDR3 DNA is preserved here, 42 bases in frame from base 1. The library was obtained by RT-PCR. Sequenced on an Illumina HiSeq 2500. TCRdb reran the public reads through fastp at Q25 and MiXCR, keeping productive beta chains. Identical CDR3 protein sequences are pooled into one entry, listed with their most common genes and DNA. The sample table shows around 200,000 distinct CDR3 sequences, and nearly 9.5% are seen once. The biggest ten clones account for roughly a tenth of the sample. What the study reported, not specific to this receptor: The authors suggested that each seasonal influenza vaccination may recruit only a limited number of new T cells.

Many counts were recorded for this clonotype. Its antigen specificity is not known. Base qualities are not at hand, and no much larger clone is one base apart. The sample was non-naive T cells sorted from PBMCs, taken on the day of vaccination. Read against the paper, the sample's cell subset or site label means: memory T cell fraction. The sequence came from a man aged 50 or older who received an inactivated influenza vaccine. Donor details come from another sample of the same person, matched by shared clones. The receptor chain draws on TRBV7-9 and TRBJ2-1; D gene: possibly TRBD2, on 6 matching bases. The CDR3 region: CASSPGVQNNEQFF. The DNA sequence follows: TGTGCCAGCAGCCCGGGAGTACAAAACAATGAGCAGTTCTTC.